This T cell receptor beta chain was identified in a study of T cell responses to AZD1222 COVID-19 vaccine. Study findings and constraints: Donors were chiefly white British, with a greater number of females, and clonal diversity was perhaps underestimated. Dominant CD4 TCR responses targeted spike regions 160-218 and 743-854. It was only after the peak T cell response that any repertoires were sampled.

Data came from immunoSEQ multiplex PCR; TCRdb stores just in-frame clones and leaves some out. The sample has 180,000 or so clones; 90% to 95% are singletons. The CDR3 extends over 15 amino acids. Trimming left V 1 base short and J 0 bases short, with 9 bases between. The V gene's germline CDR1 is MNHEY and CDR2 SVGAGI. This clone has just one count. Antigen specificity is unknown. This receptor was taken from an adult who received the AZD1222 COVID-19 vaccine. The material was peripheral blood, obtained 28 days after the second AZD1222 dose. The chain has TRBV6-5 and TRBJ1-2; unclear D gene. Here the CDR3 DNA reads TGTGCCAGCAGTTACTTGGGCAGCACTAACTATGGCTACACCTTC. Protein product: CASSYLGSTNYGYTF.